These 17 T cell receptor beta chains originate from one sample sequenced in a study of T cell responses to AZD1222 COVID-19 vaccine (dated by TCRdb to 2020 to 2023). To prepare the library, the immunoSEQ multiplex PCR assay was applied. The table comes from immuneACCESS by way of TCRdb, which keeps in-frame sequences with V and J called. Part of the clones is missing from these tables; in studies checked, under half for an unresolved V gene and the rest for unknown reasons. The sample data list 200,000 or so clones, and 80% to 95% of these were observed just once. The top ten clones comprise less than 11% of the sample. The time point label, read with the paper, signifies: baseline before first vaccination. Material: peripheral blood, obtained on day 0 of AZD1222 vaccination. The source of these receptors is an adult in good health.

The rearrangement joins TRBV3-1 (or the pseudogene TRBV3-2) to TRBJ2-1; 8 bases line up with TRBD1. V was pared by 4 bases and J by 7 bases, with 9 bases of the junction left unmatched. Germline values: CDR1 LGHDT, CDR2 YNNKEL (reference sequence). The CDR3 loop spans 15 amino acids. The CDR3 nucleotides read TGTGCCAGCAGCCGGCCTGGACAGGGTAAAAATGAGCAGTTCTTC. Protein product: CASSRPGQGKNEQFF.

The CDR3 loop is CASSIDQSGHHPEKLFF. The DNA of the CDR3 is TGTGCCAGTAGTATAGATCAATCGGGTCACCATCCTGAAAAACTGTTTTTT. The J gene is TRBJ1-4, the V gene TRBV19, with D unclear. Per the germline V gene, CDR1 is LNHDA and CDR2 is SQIVND (reference sequence). This CDR3 has 17 residues. The V gene lost 0 bases and the J gene lost 7 bases, with 18 bases spanning the gap.

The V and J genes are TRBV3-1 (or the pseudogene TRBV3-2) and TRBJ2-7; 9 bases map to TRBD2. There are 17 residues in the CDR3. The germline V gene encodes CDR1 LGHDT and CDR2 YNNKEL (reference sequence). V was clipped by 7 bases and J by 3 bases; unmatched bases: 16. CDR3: CASTPPELAGAIYEQYV. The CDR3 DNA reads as TGTGCCAGCACCCCGCCAGAATTAGCGGGGGCGATCTACGAGCAGTACGTC.

The CDR3 DNA is TGTGCCAGCAGTTTAAGTTTCGGACTAGCGTACCGCTACGAGCAGTACTTC. Its protein product is CASSLSFGLAYRYEQYF. V gene TRBV27 combines with J gene TRBJ2-7; 9 bases agree with TRBD2. The CDR3 totals 17 residues. Germline V CDR1 and CDR2: MNHEY, SMNVEV (reference sequence). The V gene end was trimmed by 2 bases and the J gene end by 3 bases; junction bases not matched to a gene: 11.

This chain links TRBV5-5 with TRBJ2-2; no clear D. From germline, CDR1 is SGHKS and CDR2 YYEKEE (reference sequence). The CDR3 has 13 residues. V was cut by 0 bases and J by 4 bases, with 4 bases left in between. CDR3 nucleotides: TGTGCCAGCAGCTTGGACCCCACCGGGGAGCTGTTTTTT. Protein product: CASSLDPTGELFF. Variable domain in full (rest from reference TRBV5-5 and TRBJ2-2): DAGVTQSPTHLIKTRGQQVTLRCSPISGHKSVSWYQQVLGQGPQFIFQYYEKEERGRGNFPDRFSARQFPNYSSELNVNALLLGDSALYLCASSLDPTGELFFGEGSRLTVL.

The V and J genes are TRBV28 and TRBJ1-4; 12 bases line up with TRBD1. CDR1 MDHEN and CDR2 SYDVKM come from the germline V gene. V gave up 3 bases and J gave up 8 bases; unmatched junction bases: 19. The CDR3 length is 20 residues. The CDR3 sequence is CASSFDTSSRDRGRKEKLFF. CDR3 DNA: TGTGCCAGCAGTTTTGATACCTCGTCCCGGGACAGGGGGCGCAAGGAAAAACTGTTTTTT. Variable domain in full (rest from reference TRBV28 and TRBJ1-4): DVKVTQSSRYLVKRTGEKVFLECVQDMDHENMFWYRQDPGLGLRLIYFSYDVKMKEKGDIPEGYSVSREKKERFSLILESASTNQTSMYLCASSFDTSSRDRGRKEKLFFGSGTQLSVL.

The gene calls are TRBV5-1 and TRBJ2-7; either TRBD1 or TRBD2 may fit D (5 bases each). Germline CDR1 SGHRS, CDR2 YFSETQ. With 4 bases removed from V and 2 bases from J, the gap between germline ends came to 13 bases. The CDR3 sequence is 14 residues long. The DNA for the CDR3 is TGCGCCAGCAGCGACCGGGACGGGGCCTACGAGCAGTACTTC. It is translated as CASSDRDGAYEQYF.

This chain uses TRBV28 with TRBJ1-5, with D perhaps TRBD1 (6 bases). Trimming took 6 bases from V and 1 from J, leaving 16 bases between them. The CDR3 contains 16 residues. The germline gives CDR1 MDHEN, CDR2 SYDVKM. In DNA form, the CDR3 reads TGTGCCAGCAGGATCCAGGGGTTTAGGAGCAATCAGCCCCAGCATTTT. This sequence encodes CASRIQGFRSNQPQHF.

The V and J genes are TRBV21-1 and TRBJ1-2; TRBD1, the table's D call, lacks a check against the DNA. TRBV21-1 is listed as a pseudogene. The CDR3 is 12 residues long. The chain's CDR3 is CASSGFGRGYTF. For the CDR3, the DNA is TGTGCCAGCAGCGGTTTTGGCAGGGGCTACACCTTC.

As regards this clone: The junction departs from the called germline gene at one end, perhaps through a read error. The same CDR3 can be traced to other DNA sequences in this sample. CDR3 in DNA: TGCGCCAGCAGCCGGGGACAGGGCAATCAGCCCCAGCATTTT. It codes for CASSRGQGNQPQHF. The V call is TRBV7-9, the J call TRBJ1-5; 8 bases match TRBD1. From germline, CDR1 is SEHNR and CDR2 FQNEAQ (reference sequence). CDR3 size: 14 residues.

CDR3 in amino acids: CASSQERPYNEQFF. The CDR3, as DNA: TGTGCCAGCAGCCAAGAAAGGCCCTACAATGAGCAGTTCTTC. The gene calls are TRBV3-1 (or the pseudogene TRBV3-2) and TRBJ2-1, with unresolved D. The CDR3 covers 14 residues. V lost 0 bases and J lost 2, with 5 bases in between. Germline V gene sequence: CDR1 LGHDT, CDR2 YNNKEL (reference sequence).

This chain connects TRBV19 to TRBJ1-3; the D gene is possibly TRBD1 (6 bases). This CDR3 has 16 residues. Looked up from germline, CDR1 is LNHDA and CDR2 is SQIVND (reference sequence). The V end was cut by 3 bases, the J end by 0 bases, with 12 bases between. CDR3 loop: CASSIPGTPSGNTIYF. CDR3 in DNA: TGTGCCAGTAGTATCCCCGGGACACCCTCTGGAAACACCATATATTTT. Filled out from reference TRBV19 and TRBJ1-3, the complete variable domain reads DGGITQSPKYLFRKEGQNVTLSCEQNLNHDAMYWYRQDPGQGLRLIYYSQIVNDFQKGDIAEGYSVSREKKESFPLTVTSAQKNPTAFYLCASSIPGTPSGNTIYFGEGSWLTVV.

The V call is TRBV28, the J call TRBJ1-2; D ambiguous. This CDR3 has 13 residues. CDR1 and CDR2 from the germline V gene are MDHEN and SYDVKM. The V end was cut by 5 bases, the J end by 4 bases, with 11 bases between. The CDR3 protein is CASSSSAGYGYTF. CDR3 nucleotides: TGTGCCAGCAGTAGCTCGGCGGGCTATGGCTACACCTTC.

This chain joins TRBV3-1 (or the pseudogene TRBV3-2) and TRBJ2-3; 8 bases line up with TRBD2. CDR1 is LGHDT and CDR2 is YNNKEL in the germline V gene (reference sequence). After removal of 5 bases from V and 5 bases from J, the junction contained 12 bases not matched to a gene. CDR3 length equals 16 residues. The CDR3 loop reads CASSGVAGSWVDTQYF. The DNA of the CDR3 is TGTGCCAGCAGCGGGGTAGCGGGGAGTTGGGTAGATACGCAGTATTTT.

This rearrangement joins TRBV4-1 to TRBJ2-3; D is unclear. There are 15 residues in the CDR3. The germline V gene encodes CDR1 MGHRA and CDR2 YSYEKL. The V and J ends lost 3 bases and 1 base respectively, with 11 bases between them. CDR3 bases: TGCGCCAGCAGCCAGGCTGGGCAGGGCACAGATACGCAGTATTTT. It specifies CASSQAGQGTDTQYF.

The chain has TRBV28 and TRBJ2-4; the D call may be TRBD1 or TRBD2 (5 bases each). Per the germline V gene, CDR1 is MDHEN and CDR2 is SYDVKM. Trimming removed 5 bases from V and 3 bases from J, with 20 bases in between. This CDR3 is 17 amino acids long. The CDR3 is CASSLARAGRLKNIQYF. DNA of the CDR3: TGTGCCAGCAGTCTCGCTAGGGCAGGGAGACTCAAAAACATTCAGTACTTC.

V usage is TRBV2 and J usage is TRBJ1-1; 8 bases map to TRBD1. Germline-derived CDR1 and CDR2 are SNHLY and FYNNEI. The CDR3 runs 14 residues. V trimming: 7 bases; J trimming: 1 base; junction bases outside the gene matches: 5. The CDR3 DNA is TGTGCCAGCATGGGGACAGGTGGGAACACTGAAGCTTTCTTT. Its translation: CASMGTGGNTEAFF.